What follows is one TCR beta chain and its context. It lacks a known antigen. It has no much larger one-base neighbor in the sample; base qualities were not kept. The library was generated by the immunoSEQ multiplex PCR assay. For the multiplex PCR, a mixture combining 60 forward primers for TCR Vbeta segments and 13 reverse primers for TCR Jbeta segments was used. A multiplex PCR assay on genomic DNA amplified the CDR3 region of rearranged TCR beta genes. On the Illumina HiSeq System, the amplified TCR beta libraries were sequenced as 87-base-pair reads. The authors' pipeline ran thus. In a later analysis, around 80 million unique TCR beta chains were counted across the 500 to 850 repertoires, and around 10 million of these chains were shared by at least two donors. To remove PCR and sequencing errors, raw reads were error-corrected and collapsed into unique sequences using a nearest-neighbor algorithm that merged closely related sequences. V, D and J gene segments were assigned by aligning CDR3 sequences to IMGT reference sequences. For a sequence to be retained, at least a six-nucleotide match to both a V gene segment and a J gene segment was required. Rearrangements were called productive when the CDR3 lacked stop codons and stayed in frame with V and J; all others were non-productive. Following IMGT convention, CDR3 was defined as the stretch from the second conserved V-encoded cysteine up to the conserved J-encoded phenylalanine. The earlier analysis of about 610 of the donors excluded any sequence lacking an unambiguous match to a single V gene segment. In an earlier analysis of around 600 of the donors, V segments were called functional above 56.7% productive rearrangements and were called segregating when the between-donor standard deviation exceeded 5%. A statistical classification framework was built to diagnose cytomegalovirus status from the catalog of TCR beta chain sequences. V and J gene assignment, in a later analysis, came from comparing TCR nucleotide sequences with IMGT/GENE-DB human TR gene sequences. The TCRdist pipeline was used in a later analysis to assign CDR3 sequences and most-parsimonious VDJ recombination scenarios. In a later analysis, each TCR beta chain was defined by its CDR3 amino acid sequence together with its V-gene family, and reads lacking a unique V-gene family were excluded. As a way to deal with suspected cross-contamination and a sequencing artifact, a later analysis dropped nearly 600 nucleotide sequences that were highly shared and had low generation probability. In a later analysis, a clonal expansion index for each public chain was calculated from normalized within-repertoire ranks of inferred template counts. In a later analysis, generation probabilities were computed with a VDJ recombination model fitted to out-of-frame rearrangements, and the resulting probabilities were checked against IGoR. In a later analysis, hypergeometric tests were used to score TCR-TCR, TCR-HLA and TCR-CMV co-occurrence, with a repertoire-size bias correction applied to TCR pairs. In a later analysis, false discovery rates were estimated by permuting HLA or CMV assignments 20 times. In a later analysis, co-occurring TCRs were grouped using DBSCAN, and TCRdist sequence similarity was added for clustering within HLA-allele-positive subsets. For co-occurrence clustering, repertoires with fewer than 30,000 or more than 120,000 public chains were excluded, along with roughly 5 repertoires with anomalous nucleotide sharing. TCRdb took this table from immuneACCESS and kept in-frame rearrangements with V and J called. Such tables lack part of the clones; where checked against another copy, unresolved V genes explain under half of the gap, and the rest is unexplained. D and trimming come from the DNA, and the V and J calls and clone size come from that table. A total of approximately 79,000 clones appear in this sample, around 79% of them only once. The top ten hold approximately 1.6% of the sample.

This specimen comes from a study of cytomegalovirus exposure and HLA in healthy donors (dated by TCRdb to the late 2010s). In terms of the full investigation: An earlier analysis of approximately 640 of the donors reported approximately 290 Gb of sequence data and roughly 100 million unique TCR beta sequences from 150 million to 200 million T cells. About five DR-DQ haplotypes were treated as single units for association and clustering because of strong linkage in the cohort. All discovery cohort repertoires had been generated on a single sequencing platform. HLA typing included class I and class II loci at four-digit resolution. Of the 398 genotyped donors, roughly 80% were placed in the genetic ancestry cluster associated with self-reported Caucasian donors. On average, 235,054 unique TCR beta nucleotide sequences were sequenced per donor among 350 to 400 genotyped donors of the cohort, with around 19% of those sequences being non-productive. Genome-wide SNP genotypes for about three fifths of the roughly 700 donors were used in a later genetic analysis, which treated that subset as a discovery cohort. Donor age, sex, ethnicity and CMV serostatus were compiled together with the repertoire data. An early release that covered about 600 HLA-typed donors contained approximately 300 gigabases of sequencing data and around 80 million unique TCR sequences. Along with the roughly 700-subject first cohort, a separate validation cohort of more than 90 different subjects was used. The aim of the study was to test whether cataloging public T cell receptors could identify signatures of past pathogen exposure. High-throughput TCR immunosequencing, statistical association of individual TCRs with disease status, and machine learning were combined to predict cytomegalovirus infection status. In a later analysis, previously published TCR beta repertoires from some 640 donors were re-analyzed and high-resolution HLA genotyping was added so that TCR occurrence patterns could be studied. To decide whether each TCR beta V gene segment behaved as functional or pseudogenic, an earlier analysis of 587 of the donors relied on high-throughput TCR beta sequencing. Typing coverage differed by locus: A, B, C, DRB1 and DQB1 were typed in about 620-640 donors, DQA1 in about 550, DPA1 in some 610, and DPB1 in just under 480. The later analysis used no new phenotypic data to find candidate immune exposures, relying instead on TCR beta sequences and their occurrence across donors. Using immunosequencing, the study profiled T cell repertoires from 666 subjects and related those repertoires to cytomegalovirus serostatus. Results the study describes overall, beyond this receptor: An association between a missense DCLRE1C variant and V-gene and J-gene trimming of TCR beta chains was found in a later genetic analysis and replicated in an independent cohort. A later analysis found that most CMV-associated TCR beta chains appeared HLA-restricted, with HLA associations seemingly driven largely by CMV exposure. A later analysis associated roughly 17,000 TCR beta sequences with specific HLA alleles at a false discovery rate of 0.05. In this cohort, only TCR beta chains were sequenced, and detectable features were limited by the absence of alpha or paired-chain data. Because counts were too low, seventeen rarely observed V segments, including chromosome 9 orphons, were left out of the earlier analysis of a few hundred of the donors. The classifier was reported to diagnose cytomegalovirus status with high specificity and sensitivity in both the original cohort and the validation cohort. A cluster of highly shared sequence variants was judged likely to represent a technical artifact of the sequencing pipeline. In an earlier analysis of about 550 of the donors, most TCR beta V segments were observed in productive rearrangements about 87% or about 30% of the time, broadly matching IMGT annotations. When HLA alleles, especially DR and DQ, strongly co-occurred, TCR associations were difficult to assign to individual alleles. In the study, approximately 160 TCR beta chains were listed as associated with cytomegalovirus. Several of the top co-occurrence clusters appeared to be linked to parvovirus B19, influenza, CMV and Epstein-Barr virus, according to a later analysis. Because HLA typing was missing for some donors at each locus, association tests included only the typed subset. In a later analysis, TCR association rates were found to vary across HLA loci, with the most associated TCRs seen for DRB1 alleles and the fewest for HLA-C alleles. A later analysis found that HLA-associated TCR beta chains were more clonally expanded and had lower generation probabilities than equally common non-associated chains. Immune exposure information for the cohort was limited to CMV serostatus. A further reported finding was that TCR beta sequences accurately predicted the HLA-A and HLA-B alleles for most subjects in the first cohort. Roughly uniform sequencing depth across donors was assumed in presence/absence analyses, although this assumption may not hold. The authors suggested that the approach could potentially be generalized to other disease states and immunological phenotypes. Compared with the roughly 720-donor mean, donors in an Asian-associated ancestry cluster had fewer N-insertions in productive TCRs, according to a later genetic analysis. While some public TCRs were present in many individuals, most TCR sequences turned up only very rarely across donors. In vitro tests confirmed that three of the cytomegalovirus-associated TCR beta chains recognize cytomegalovirus antigens. Linkage disequilibrium might explain the correlated functional status among segregating V segments, but an unknown experimental factor could not be ruled out.

The cohort was made up of approximately 670 healthy bone marrow donors. Cohort members were all nominally healthy when sampled, although unrecorded immune exposures were likely present. The donor was CMV seronegative and belonged to the group of over 350 seronegative cohort members. A peripheral blood sample was provided by each donor, and peripheral blood mononuclear cells were used for TCR beta sequencing. Genomic DNA was extracted from the blood cell samples with the Qiagen DNeasy Blood Extraction Kit. This TCR was recovered from a man between 40 and 49 years old in good health and CMV-seronegative. Source material: PBMCs.

The nucleotide sequence is given as TGTGCCAGTAGTATTCCCGTAGCCAAAAACATTCAGTACTTC. The translation is CASSIPVAKNIQYF. The chain uses TRBV19 and TRBJ2-4; the D segment cannot be called with confidence. The CDR3 numbers 14 residues from cysteine through phenylalanine. The sequence is cut down to CDR3 DNA, 42 bases in frame from base 1. CDR1 is given as LNHDA and CDR2 as SQIVND, both from the germline V gene (reference sequence). Between the V and J ends, shortened by 3 bases and 0 bases respectively, the junction contains 6 bases.